These 19 T cell receptor beta chains share one sample of origin, sequenced in a study of Ad26.COV2.S vaccination and SARS-CoV-2 variants. The method was immunoSEQ multiplex PCR; TCRdb's version includes in-frame clones alone and lacks a portion of them. The sample has some 190,000 clones, approximately 88% seen once; the top ten hold 5.9%. The specimen comprised peripheral blood, sampled after recovery from COVID-19. All receptors come from a human donor who had recovered from COVID-19.

This clone was seen only once. This rearrangement joins TRBV11-3 to TRBJ2-5; TRBD2 aligns across 15 bases. This CDR3 region has 17 residues. Losses at the gene ends were 3 bases for V and 4 bases for J; bases not matched to a gene: 6. Germline V gene sequence: CDR1 SGHNT, CDR2 YENEEA. The CDR3 sequence is CASSFGLAGGPPETQYF. For the CDR3, the DNA is TGTGCCAGCAGCTTCGGACTAGCGGGAGGGCCCCCAGAGACCCAGTACTTC.

V gene TRBV2 combines with J gene TRBJ1-5, with D hard to call. V dropped 3 bases and J dropped 7 bases, with 10 bases sitting between them. The length of the CDR3 is 13 residues. Germline CDR1 and CDR2: SNHLY and FYNNEI. Written as DNA, the CDR3 is TGTGCCAGCAGTGATGTGGGGAAACAGCCCCAGCATTTT. Translated, it gives CASSDVGKQPQHF.

CDR3 in amino acids: CASSVAPLGTGLNTEAFF. DNA for the CDR3: TGTGCCAGCAGCGTAGCCCCGCTTGGGACAGGATTGAACACTGAAGCTTTCTTT. This chain uses TRBV9 with TRBJ1-1; 8 nucleotides align to TRBD1. The germline gives CDR1 SGDLS, CDR2 YYNGEE. CDR3 length: 18 residues. V lost 0 bases, J lost 0 bases, and 10 bases stayed unmatched.

CDR3 in amino acids: CASSPGGRTDTQYF. DNA for the CDR3: TGTGCCAGCAGCCCCGGGGGGCGCACAGATACGCAGTATTTT. The chain combines TRBV5-5 with TRBJ2-3, with a weak D call TRBD2 (7 bases). CDR1 and CDR2 (germline): SGHKS, YYEKEE (reference sequence). Between the trimmed V and J ends, which lost 4 bases and 1 base, there was a span of 10 bases. The CDR3 is made up of 14 amino acids.

The chain couples TRBV19 to TRBJ1-2, with 7 bases identical to TRBD1. Germline V lookup: CDR1 LNHDA, CDR2 SQIVND (reference sequence). V lost 6 bases and J lost 6; bases outside the gene matches: 4. The CDR3 is 12 residues long. The CDR3 DNA reads as TGTGCCAGTAGGAAGGGGGCCAATGGCTACACCTTC. Encoded protein: CASRKGANGYTF. The whole variable domain, remainder taken from reference TRBV19 and TRBJ1-2, is DGGITQSPKYLFRKEGQNVTLSCEQNLNHDAMYWYRQDPGQGLRLIYYSQIVNDFQKGDIAEGYSVSREKKESFPLTVTSAQKNPTAFYLCASRKGANGYTFGSGTRLTVV.

This clone was observed once. The V gene is TRBV6-2 or TRBV6-3, the J gene TRBJ1-2, with D perhaps TRBD1 (5 bases). This CDR3 has 12 residues. CDR1 and CDR2 (germline): MNHEY, SVGEGT. The V gene lost 2 bases and the J gene lost 4 bases, with 5 bases spanning the gap. The CDR3 coding sequence is TGTGCCAGCAGTTACGGGACCTATGGCTACACCTTC. Translating gives CASSYGTYGYTF.

The gene calls are TRBV4-1 and TRBJ1-5, with D uncertain. The germline V gene has CDR1 MGHRA and CDR2 YSYEKL. The CDR3 extends over 14 amino acids. V was shortened by 2 bases and J by 3 bases, with 8 bases between the two germline ends. Here the CDR3 reads CASSQLVLNQPQHF. CDR3 DNA: TGCGCCAGCAGCCAACTCGTGCTCAATCAGCCCCAGCATTTT.

V is TRBV7-2 and J is TRBJ2-1, with D tentatively TRBD1 (5 bases). CDR3 length equals 13 residues. V lost 5 bases to trimming and J lost 12 bases, with 17 bases between them. Germline lookup yields CDR1 SGHTA and CDR2 FQGNSA. The CDR3: CASSRGNKEGQFF. DNA of the CDR3: TGTGCCAGCAGCAGGGGTAATAAAGAAGGGCAGTTCTTC.

The rearrangement joins TRBV28 to TRBJ1-1, with a possible D match to TRBD1 (5 bases). The V end lost 3 bases, the J end lost 5 bases, and 16 bases lay between the germline ends. The CDR3 covers 15 residues. Germline loops: CDR1 MDHEN, CDR2 SYDVKM. The CDR3 is CASSFFRGGVTEAFF. CDR3 DNA: TGTGCCAGCAGTTTCTTCCGCGGGGGGGTTACTGAAGCTTTCTTT.

The chain recombines TRBV10-3 with TRBJ2-1; the match to TRBD2 covers 12 bases. This CDR3 region has 15 residues. The ends lost 3 bases at V and 8 bases at J; junction bases unmatched: 5. The germline gives CDR1 ENHRY, CDR2 SYGVKD. CDR3 nucleotide sequence: TGTGCCATCAGTGACCAGACTAGCGGGAGCGATGAGCAGTTCTTC. As protein: CAISDQTSGSDEQFF.

The DNA of the CDR3 is TGTGCCAGCAGCTCAAAGAATAGCAATCAGCCCCAGCATTTT. It yields the protein CASSSKNSNQPQHF. This chain links TRBV5-6 with TRBJ1-5; no reliable D call. The CDR3 has 14 residues. Germline V gene lookup returns CDR1 SGHDT and CDR2 YYEEEE. The V end lost 3 bases, the J end lost 0 bases, and 7 bases lay between the germline ends.

The chain is built from TRBV5-4 and TRBJ1-1, with D possibly being TRBD1 (5 bases). CDR1 is SGHNT and CDR2 is YYREEE in the germline V gene (reference sequence). This CDR3 contains 15 residues. Deletions cut 4 bases from V and 4 bases from J, with 17 bases between. The CDR3 DNA reads TGTGCCAGCAGCCCCAGTCCGACGGGGGGCACTGAAGCTTTCTTT. It yields the protein CASSPSPTGGTEAFF.

J is TRBJ2-1 and V is TRBV18; unclear D gene. CDR1 is KGHSH and CDR2 is LQKENI in the germline V gene. V lost 3 bases and J 5 bases, leaving 8 bases between the germline ends. The CDR3 is 13 amino acids. The CDR3 bases are TGTGCCAGCTCACCCTTAGCCCACAATGAGCAGTTCTTC. Translated, it gives CASSPLAHNEQFF. Supplemented by reference TRBV18 and TRBJ2-1, the full variable domain reads NAGVMQNPRHLVRRRGQEARLRCSPMKGHSHVYWYRQLPEEGLKFMVYLQKENIIDESGMPKERFSAEFPKEGPSILRIQQVVRGDSAAYFCASSPLAHNEQFFGPGTRLTVL.

This clone was detected only once. This rearrangement joins TRBV9 to TRBJ2-3, with D uncertain. The germline gives CDR1 SGDLS, CDR2 YYNGEE. The V end was cut by 4 bases, the J end by 2 bases, with 17 bases between. This CDR3 has 16 amino acids. The CDR3 here is CASSIARDGVTDTQYF. The CDR3 DNA reads TGTGCCAGCAGCATTGCAAGGGATGGGGTCACAGATACGCAGTATTTT.

A remark on this clone: The sample contains more than one DNA sequence encoding this CDR3. The chain has TRBV2 and TRBJ1-1, with D uncertain. The V and J ends lost 3 bases and 1 base respectively, with 6 bases between them. CDR3 length: 13 amino acids. Germline V gene data show CDR1 as SNHLY and CDR2 as FYNNEI. The CDR3 DNA follows: TGTGCCAGCAGTGAGGTAGAGAACACTGAAGCTTTCTTT. Protein sequence: CASSEVENTEAFF.

V and J are TRBV6-2 or TRBV6-3 and TRBJ2-1; D remains ambiguous. Germline values: CDR1 MNHEY, CDR2 SVGEGT. V lost 6 bases, J lost 8 bases, and 11 bases lay in between. This CDR3 contains 12 residues. CDR3 DNA sequence: TGTGCCAGCAGCCCTTACGCGGATGAGCAGTTCTTC. It translates to CASSPYADEQFF.

The chain employs TRBV9 and TRBJ2-7; no definite D call. The germline gives CDR1 SGDLS, CDR2 YYNGEE. The CDR3 is made up of 13 amino acids. Trimming took 0 bases from V and 1 from J, leaving 5 bases between them. The CDR3 loop is CASSVGWSYEQYF. In DNA form, the CDR3 reads TGTGCCAGCAGCGTAGGGTGGTCCTACGAGCAGTACTTC.

The chain couples TRBV5-6 to TRBJ1-1; D call uncertain. Germline V gives CDR1 SGHDT, CDR2 YYEEEE. The CDR3 totals 15 residues. V was clipped by 0 bases and J by 0 bases, with 9 bases between them. The CDR3 is CASSLAEDMNTEAFF. As DNA, the CDR3 is TGTGCCAGCAGCTTGGCCGAGGATATGAACACTGAAGCTTTCTTT.

This chain joins TRBV3-1 (or the pseudogene TRBV3-2) and TRBJ2-3; no clear D gene. Trimming removed 0 bases from V and 3 bases from J, with 1 base in between. The CDR3 runs 12 residues. Germline CDR1 and CDR2: LGHDT and YNNKEL (reference sequence). The CDR3 sequence: CASSQETDTQYF. Here the CDR3 DNA reads TGTGCCAGCAGCCAAGAAACAGATACGCAGTATTTT.